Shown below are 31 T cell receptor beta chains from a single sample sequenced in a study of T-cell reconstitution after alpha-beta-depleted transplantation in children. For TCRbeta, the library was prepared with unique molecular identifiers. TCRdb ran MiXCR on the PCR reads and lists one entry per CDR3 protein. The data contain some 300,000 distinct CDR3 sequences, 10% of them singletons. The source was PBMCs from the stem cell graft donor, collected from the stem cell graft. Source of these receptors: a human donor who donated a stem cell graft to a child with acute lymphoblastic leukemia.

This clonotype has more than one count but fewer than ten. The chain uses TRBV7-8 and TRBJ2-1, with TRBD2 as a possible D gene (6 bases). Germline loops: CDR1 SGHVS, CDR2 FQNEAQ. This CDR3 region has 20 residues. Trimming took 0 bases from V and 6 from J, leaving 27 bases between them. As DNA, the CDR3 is TGTGCCAGCAGCTTAGCTTTTCTCAATTCGCTAGGGAGGTTGACCAATGAGCAGTTCTTC. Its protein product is CASSLAFLNSLGRLTNEQFF.

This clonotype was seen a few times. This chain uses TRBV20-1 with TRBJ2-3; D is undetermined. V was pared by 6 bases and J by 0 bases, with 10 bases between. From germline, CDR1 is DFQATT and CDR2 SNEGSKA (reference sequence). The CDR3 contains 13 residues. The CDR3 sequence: CSANTGSTDTQYF. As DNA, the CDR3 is TGCAGTGCCAATACCGGGAGCACAGATACGCAGTATTTT.

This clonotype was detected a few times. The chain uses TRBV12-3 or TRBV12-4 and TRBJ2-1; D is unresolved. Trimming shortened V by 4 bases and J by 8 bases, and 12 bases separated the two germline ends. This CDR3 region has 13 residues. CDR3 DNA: TGTGCCAGCAGTTCCGACAAGGTGGATGAGCAGTTCTTC. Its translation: CASSSDKVDEQFF.

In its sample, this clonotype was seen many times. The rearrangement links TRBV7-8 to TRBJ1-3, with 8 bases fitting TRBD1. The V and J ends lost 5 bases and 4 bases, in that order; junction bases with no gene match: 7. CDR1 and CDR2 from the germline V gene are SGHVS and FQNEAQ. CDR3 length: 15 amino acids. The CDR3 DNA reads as TGTGCCAGCAGCCGGGGGCAGGGGGCCGGAAACACCATATATTTT. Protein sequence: CASSRGQGAGNTIYF.

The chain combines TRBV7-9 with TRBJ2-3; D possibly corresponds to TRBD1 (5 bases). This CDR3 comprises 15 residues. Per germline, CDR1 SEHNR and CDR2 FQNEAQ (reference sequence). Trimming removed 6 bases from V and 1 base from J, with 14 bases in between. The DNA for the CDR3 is TGTGCCAGCAGACTCGGACAATTCCGCACAGATACGCAGTATTTT. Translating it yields CASRLGQFRTDTQYF. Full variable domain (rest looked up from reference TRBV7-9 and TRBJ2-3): DTGVSQNPRHKITKRGQNVTFRCDPISEHNRLYWYRQTLGQGPEFLTYFQNEAQLEKSRLLSDRFSAERPKGSFSTLEIQRTEQGDSAMYLCASRLGQFRTDTQYFGPGTRLTVL.

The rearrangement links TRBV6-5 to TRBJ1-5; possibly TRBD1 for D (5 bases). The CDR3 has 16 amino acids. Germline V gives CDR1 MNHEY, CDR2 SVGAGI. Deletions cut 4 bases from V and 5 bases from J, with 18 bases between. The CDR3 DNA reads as TGTGCCAGCAGTTTCCTCGGCCCGGGGGGGGATCAGCCCCAGCATTTT. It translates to CASSFLGPGGDQPQHF.

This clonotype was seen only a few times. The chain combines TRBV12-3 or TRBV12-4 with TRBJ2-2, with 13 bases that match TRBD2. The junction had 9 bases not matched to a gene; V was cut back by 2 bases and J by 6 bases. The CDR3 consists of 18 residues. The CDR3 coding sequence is TGTGCCAGCAGTTTAAGGACTAGCGGGAGTAGAAGGGCCGGGGAGCTGTTTTTT. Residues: CASSLRTSGSRRAGELFF.

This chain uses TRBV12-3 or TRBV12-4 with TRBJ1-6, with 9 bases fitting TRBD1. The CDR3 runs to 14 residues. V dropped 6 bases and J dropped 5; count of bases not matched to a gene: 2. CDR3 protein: CASRWTGDNSPLHF. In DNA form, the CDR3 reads TGTGCCAGCAGATGGACAGGGGATAATTCACCCCTCCACTTT.

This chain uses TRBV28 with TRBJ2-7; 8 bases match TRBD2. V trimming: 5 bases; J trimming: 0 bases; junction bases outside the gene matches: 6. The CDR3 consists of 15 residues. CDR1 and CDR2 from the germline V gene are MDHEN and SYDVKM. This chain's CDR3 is CASSPWGTSSYEQYF. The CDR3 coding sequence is TGTGCCAGCAGTCCCTGGGGGACTAGCTCCTACGAGCAGTACTTC.

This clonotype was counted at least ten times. The CDR3 sequence: CASSLTSQNYGYTF. The CDR3 coding sequence is TGCGCCAGCAGCTTGACGTCTCAGAACTATGGCTACACCTTC. This chain uses TRBV5-1 with TRBJ1-2; no clear D. Germline CDR1 and CDR2: SGHRS and YFSETQ. CDR3 length: 14 residues. Deletions cut 1 base from V and 2 bases from J, with 9 bases between.

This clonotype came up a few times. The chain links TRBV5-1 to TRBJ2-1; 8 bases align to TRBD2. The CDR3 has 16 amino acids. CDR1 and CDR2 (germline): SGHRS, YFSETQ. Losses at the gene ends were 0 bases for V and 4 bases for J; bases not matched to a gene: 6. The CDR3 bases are TGCGCCAGCAGCTTGGCCCCGGGACTAGTGTACAATGAGCAGTTCTTC. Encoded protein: CASSLAPGLVYNEQFF.

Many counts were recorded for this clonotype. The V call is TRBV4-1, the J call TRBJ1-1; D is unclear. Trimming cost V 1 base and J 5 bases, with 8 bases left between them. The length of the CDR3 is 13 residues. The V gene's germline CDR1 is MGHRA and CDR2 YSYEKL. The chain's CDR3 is CASSQGEGTEAFF. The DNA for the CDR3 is TGCGCCAGCAGCCAAGGTGAGGGTACTGAAGCTTTCTTT.

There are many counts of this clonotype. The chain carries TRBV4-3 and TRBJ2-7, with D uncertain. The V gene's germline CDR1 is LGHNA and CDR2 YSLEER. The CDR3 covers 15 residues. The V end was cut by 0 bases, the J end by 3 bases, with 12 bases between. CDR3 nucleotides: TGCGCCAGCAGCCAAGAAGCGCAGGCCTACTACGAGCAGTACTTC. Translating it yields CASSQEAQAYYEQYF.

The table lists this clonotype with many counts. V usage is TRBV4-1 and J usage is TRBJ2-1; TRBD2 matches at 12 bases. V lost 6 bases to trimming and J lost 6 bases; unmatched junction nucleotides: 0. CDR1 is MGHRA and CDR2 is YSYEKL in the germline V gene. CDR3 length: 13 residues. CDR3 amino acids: CASRLAGGNEQFF. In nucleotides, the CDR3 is TGCGCCAGCAGACTAGCGGGAGGCAATGAGCAGTTCTTC.

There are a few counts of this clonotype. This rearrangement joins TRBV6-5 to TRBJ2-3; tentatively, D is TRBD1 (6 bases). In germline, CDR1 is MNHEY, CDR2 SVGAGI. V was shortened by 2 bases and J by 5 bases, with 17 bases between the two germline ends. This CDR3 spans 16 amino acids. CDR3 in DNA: TGTGCCAGCAGTTACGGCTCAATCCTGACAGGAGATACGCAGTATTTT. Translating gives CASSYGSILTGDTQYF.

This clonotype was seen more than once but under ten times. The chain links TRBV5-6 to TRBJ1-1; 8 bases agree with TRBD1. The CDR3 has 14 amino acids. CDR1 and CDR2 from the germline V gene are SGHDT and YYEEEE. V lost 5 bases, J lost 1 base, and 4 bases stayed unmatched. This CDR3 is CASRSQGGNTEAFF. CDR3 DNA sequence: TGTGCCAGCAGGTCACAGGGGGGGAACACTGAAGCTTTCTTT.

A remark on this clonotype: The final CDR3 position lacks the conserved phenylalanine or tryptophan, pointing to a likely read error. Here the CDR3 DNA reads TGTGCCAGCAGCCGGGCTACGACCACAGATACGCAGTATTTG. It codes for CASSRATTTDTQYL. The chain has TRBV4-2 and TRBJ2-3; D not certain. Germline V CDR1 and CDR2: LGHNA, YNFKEQ. The CDR3 is 14 residues long. Between the trimmed V and J ends, which lost 4 bases and 2 bases, there was a span of 10 bases.

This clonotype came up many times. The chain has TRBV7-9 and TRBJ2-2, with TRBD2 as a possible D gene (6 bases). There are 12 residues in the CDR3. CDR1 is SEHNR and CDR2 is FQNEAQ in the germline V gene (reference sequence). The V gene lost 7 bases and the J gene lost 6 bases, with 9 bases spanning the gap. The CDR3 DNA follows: TGTGCCAGCACCCGGGACTCCGGGGAGCTGTTTTTT. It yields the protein CASTRDSGELFF.

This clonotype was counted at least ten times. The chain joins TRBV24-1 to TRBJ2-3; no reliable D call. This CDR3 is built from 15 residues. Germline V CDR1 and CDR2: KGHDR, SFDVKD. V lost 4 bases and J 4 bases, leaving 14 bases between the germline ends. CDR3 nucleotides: TGTGCCACCAGTGACCTTTCGGACGGCGCAGATACGCAGTATTTT. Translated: CATSDLSDGADTQYF.

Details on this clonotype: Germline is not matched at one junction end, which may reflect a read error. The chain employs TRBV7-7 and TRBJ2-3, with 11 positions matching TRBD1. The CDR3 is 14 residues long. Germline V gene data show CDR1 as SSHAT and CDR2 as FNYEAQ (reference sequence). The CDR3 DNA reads TGTGCTAGCAGCACGGACAGGGGGCCGGGTACGCAGTATTTT. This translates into CASSTDRGPGTQYF.

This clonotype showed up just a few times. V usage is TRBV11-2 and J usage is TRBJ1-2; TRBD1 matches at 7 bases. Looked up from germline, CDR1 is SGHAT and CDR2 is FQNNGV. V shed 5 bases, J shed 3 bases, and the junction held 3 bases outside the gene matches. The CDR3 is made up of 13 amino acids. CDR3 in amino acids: CASSLGQDYGYTF. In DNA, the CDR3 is TGTGCCAGCAGCCTCGGACAGGACTATGGCTACACCTTC.

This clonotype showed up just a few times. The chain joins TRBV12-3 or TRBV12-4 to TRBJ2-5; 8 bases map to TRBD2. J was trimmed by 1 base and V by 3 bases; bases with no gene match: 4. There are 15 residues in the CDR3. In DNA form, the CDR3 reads TGTGCCAGCAGTTTCGGGGGGGTGCTCCAAGAGACCCAGTACTTC. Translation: CASSFGGVLQETQYF.

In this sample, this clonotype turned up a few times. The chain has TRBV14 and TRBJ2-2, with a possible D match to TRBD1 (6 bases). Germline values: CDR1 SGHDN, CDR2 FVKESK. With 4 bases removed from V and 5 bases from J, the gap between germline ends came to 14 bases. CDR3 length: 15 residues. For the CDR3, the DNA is TGTGCCAGCAGCCTCCCCGGGACACTTACCGGGGAGCTGTTTTTT. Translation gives CASSLPGTLTGELFF.

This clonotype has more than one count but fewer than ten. The CDR3 region has the DNA TGTGCCAGCAGCCTAACTATGGACAGGGGACTCTACGAGCAGTACTTC. This translates into CASSLTMDRGLYEQYF. This chain uses TRBV11-2 with TRBJ2-7; 9 bases match TRBD1. Germline V gives CDR1 SGHAT, CDR2 FQNNGV. Trimming took 5 bases from V and 3 from J; bases not matched to a gene: 11. There are 16 residues in the CDR3.

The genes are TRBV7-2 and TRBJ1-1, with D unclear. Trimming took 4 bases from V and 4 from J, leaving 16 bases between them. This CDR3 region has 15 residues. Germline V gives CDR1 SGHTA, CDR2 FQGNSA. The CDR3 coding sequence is TGTGCCAGCAGCTCCCACCCGGAAAGGTTCACTGAAGCTTTCTTT. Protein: CASSSHPERFTEAFF. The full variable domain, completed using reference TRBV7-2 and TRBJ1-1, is GAGVSQSPSNKVTEKGKDVELRCDPISGHTALYWYRQSLGQGLEFLIYFQGNSAPDKSGLPSDRFSAERTGGSVSTLTIQRTQQEDSAVYLCASSSHPERFTEAFFGQGTRLTVV.

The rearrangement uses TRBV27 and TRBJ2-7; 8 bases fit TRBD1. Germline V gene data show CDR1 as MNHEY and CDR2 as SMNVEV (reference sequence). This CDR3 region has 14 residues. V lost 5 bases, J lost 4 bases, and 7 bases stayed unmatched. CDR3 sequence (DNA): TGTGCCAGCAGTCAGGGACAGGATTTATACGAGCAGTACTTC. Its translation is CASSQGQDLYEQYF.

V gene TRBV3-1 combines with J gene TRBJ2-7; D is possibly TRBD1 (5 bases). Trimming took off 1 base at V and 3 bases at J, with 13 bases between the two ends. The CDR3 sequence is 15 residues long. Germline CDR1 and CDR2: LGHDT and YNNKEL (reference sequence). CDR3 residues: CASSQALGEVYEQYF. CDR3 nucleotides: TGTGCCAGCAGCCAAGCGCTAGGGGAAGTCTACGAGCAGTACTTC.

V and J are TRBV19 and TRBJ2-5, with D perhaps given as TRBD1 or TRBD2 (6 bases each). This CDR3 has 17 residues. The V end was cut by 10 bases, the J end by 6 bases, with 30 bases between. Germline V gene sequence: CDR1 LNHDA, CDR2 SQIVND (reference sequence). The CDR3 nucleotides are TGTGCCACCGAACATCCGGGATCGGCAAGGGGGAGGAAGACCCAGTACTTC. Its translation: CATEHPGSARGRKTQYF.

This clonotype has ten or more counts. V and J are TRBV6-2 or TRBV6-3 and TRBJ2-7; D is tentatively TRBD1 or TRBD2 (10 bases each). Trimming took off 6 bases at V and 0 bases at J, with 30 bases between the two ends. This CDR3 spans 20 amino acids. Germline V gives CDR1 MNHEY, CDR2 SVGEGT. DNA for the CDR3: TGTGCCAGCAGCAGAGGACAGGGGGTGATACTAGCGGGGAACTCCTACGAGCAGTACTTC. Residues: CASSRGQGVILAGNSYEQYF.

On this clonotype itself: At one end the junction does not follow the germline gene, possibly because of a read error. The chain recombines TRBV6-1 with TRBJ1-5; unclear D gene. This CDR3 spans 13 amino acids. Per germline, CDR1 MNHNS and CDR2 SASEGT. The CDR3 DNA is TGTCCCAGCAGCCCCAGACGGGGTCAGCCCCAGCATTTT. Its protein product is CPSSPRRGQPQHF.

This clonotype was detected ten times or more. The CDR3: CASSLGSVSDTQYF. In nucleotides, the CDR3 is TGCGCCAGCAGCTTGGGTTCTGTGTCAGATACGCAGTATTTT. The J gene is TRBJ2-3, the V gene TRBV5-1, with D unresolved. Trimming removed 0 bases at V and 4 bases at J, with 9 bases between. Germline CDR1 SGHRS, CDR2 YFSETQ. The length of the CDR3 is 14 residues.